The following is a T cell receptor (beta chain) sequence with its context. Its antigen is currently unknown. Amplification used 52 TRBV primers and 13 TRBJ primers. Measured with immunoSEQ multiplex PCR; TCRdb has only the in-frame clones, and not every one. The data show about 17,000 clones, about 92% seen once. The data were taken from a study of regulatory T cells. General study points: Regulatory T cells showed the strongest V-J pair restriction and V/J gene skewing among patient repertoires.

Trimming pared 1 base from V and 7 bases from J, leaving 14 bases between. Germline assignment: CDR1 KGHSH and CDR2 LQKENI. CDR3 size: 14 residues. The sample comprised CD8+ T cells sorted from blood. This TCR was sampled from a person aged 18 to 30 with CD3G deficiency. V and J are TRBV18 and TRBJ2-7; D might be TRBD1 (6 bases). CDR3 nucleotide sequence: TGTGCCAGCTCACCACTTAGCCAGGGGTTAGAGCAGTACTTC. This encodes CASSPLSQGLEQYF. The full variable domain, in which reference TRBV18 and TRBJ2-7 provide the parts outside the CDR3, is NAGVMQNPRHLVRRRGQEARLRCSPMKGHSHVYWYRQLPEEGLKFMVYLQKENIIDESGMPKERFSAEFPKEGPSILRIQQVVRGDSAAYFCASSPLSQGLEQYFGPGTRLTVT.